The 21 T cell receptor beta chains in this list originate from one sample, sequenced in a study of control samples from healthy donors and cancer patients. Here immunoSEQ multiplex PCR was the method, and the copy in TCRdb shows in-frame clones only, minus some. Of approximately 170,000 clones in the sample, around 90% are singletons; the top ten hold about 1.4%. Specimen: blood. The receptors were sampled from a man younger than 45 in good health.

This CDR3 is CASSESETAGYNEQFF. The CDR3 DNA reads as TGCGCCAGCAGTGAGTCGGAGACGGCGGGCTACAATGAGCAGTTCTTC. The gene calls are TRBV10-1 and TRBJ2-1, with D possibly TRBD2 on 5 matching bases. Germline V CDR1 and CDR2: WNHNN, SYGVQD (reference sequence). V lost 0 bases to trimming and J lost 3 bases, with 12 bases between them. The CDR3 is made up of 16 amino acids.

The rearrangement uses TRBV11-3 and TRBJ2-2; D remains unclear. Germline CDR1 is SGHNT and CDR2 is YENEEA. CDR3 length: 13 amino acids. V dropped 0 bases and J dropped 6 bases, with 5 bases sitting between them. The CDR3 protein is CASSLDGAGELFF. Written as DNA, the CDR3 is TGTGCCAGCAGCTTAGATGGTGCCGGGGAGCTGTTTTTT.

V is TRBV18 and J is TRBJ2-6, with D tentatively TRBD1 (5 bases). The CDR3 is 17 residues long. Looked up from germline, CDR1 is KGHSH and CDR2 is LQKENI. The V and J ends lost 2 bases and 0 bases respectively, with 11 bases between them. This CDR3 reads CASSPTGANSGANVLTF. CDR3 DNA sequence: TGTGCCAGCTCACCAACAGGTGCTAACTCTGGGGCCAACGTCCTGACTTTC.

V gene TRBV9 combines with J gene TRBJ1-6; the D is unclear. The CDR3 length is 16 residues. From germline, CDR1 is SGDLS and CDR2 YYNGEE. V was pared by 0 bases and J by 5 bases, with 12 bases between. The CDR3 bases are TGTGCCAGCAGCGTAGAGGCGAGAAGCAATAATTCACCCCTCCACTTT. Its translation: CASSVEARSNNSPLHF.

The rearrangement uses TRBV5-4 and TRBJ1-6; 7 nucleotides match TRBD1. CDR3 length: 14 residues. Per the germline V gene, CDR1 is SGHNT and CDR2 is YYREEE (reference sequence). V lost 4 bases to trimming and J lost 9 bases; unmatched junction nucleotides: 7. Here the CDR3 DNA reads TGTGCCAGCAGCCTGAGGGGGCTCAGTTCACCCCTCCACTTT. It translates to CASSLRGLSSPLHF.

The gene calls are TRBV2 and TRBJ1-1, with TRBD1 identical over 9 bases. V was pared by 4 bases and J by 4 bases, with 4 bases of the junction left unmatched. The CDR3 is 14 amino acids. Looked up from germline, CDR1 is SNHLY and CDR2 is FYNNEI. The CDR3 here is CASSVQDRGTEAFF. The CDR3 DNA is TGTGCCAGCAGTGTCCAGGACAGGGGCACTGAAGCTTTCTTT.

A note on this clone: The same CDR3 is also encoded by other DNA sequences in this sample. The chain joins TRBV27 to TRBJ1-6; no definite D call. The CDR3 loop spans 12 amino acids. The germline gives CDR1 MNHEY, CDR2 SMNVEV (reference sequence). V shed 3 bases and J shed 7 bases, with 4 bases lying between them. The CDR3 nucleotides are TGTGCCAGCAGTTTGTTGAATTCACCCCTCCACTTT. Its protein is CASSLLNSPLHF.

This chain links TRBV5-4 with TRBJ1-5, with TRBD1 as a possible D gene (5 bases). V was clipped by 1 base and J by 1 base, with 12 bases between them. The CDR3 consists of 16 residues. Germline assignment: CDR1 SGHNT and CDR2 YYREEE (reference sequence). CDR3 sequence (DNA): TGTGCCAGCAGCTTGTTTGCCGGGGCAAGCAATCAGCCCCAGCATTTT. Protein product: CASSLFAGASNQPQHF.

The V and J genes are TRBV7-9 and TRBJ2-1; no clear D. This CDR3 has 13 residues. Germline CDR1 reads SEHNR; CDR2 reads FQNEAQ (reference sequence). V was shortened by 5 bases and J by 3 bases, with 8 bases between the two germline ends. CDR3 nucleotide sequence: TGTGCCAGCAGCGTAAGGGTCTACAATGAGCAGTTCTTC. This translates into CASSVRVYNEQFF.

The chain carries TRBV3-1 (or the pseudogene TRBV3-2) and TRBJ2-7; possible D gene TRBD2, 7 bases. Trimming cost V 6 bases and J 4 bases, with 13 bases left between them. Looked up from germline, CDR1 is LGHDT and CDR2 is YNNKEL (reference sequence). The CDR3 is made up of 13 amino acids. In DNA form, the CDR3 reads TGTGCCAGCAGGGGAGGGGGAGCGTACGAGCAGTACTTC. Its translation is CASRGGGAYEQYF.

The V gene is TRBV7-6, the J gene TRBJ2-7; D unresolved. Trimming pared 5 bases from V and 5 bases from J, leaving 19 bases between. The germline V gene encodes CDR1 SGHVS and CDR2 FNYEAQ. This CDR3 is 15 amino acids long. The CDR3 bases are TGTGCCAGCAGCCTAACGGGCTTACCCCGCGACGAGCAGTACTTC. It yields the protein CASSLTGLPRDEQYF.

The CDR3 DNA follows: TGTGCCAGCAGTAGCACTAGCGGGACGTACGAGCAGTACTTC. Its protein is CASSSTSGTYEQYF. V and J are TRBV28 and TRBJ2-7; 10 positions match TRBD2. V shed 5 bases and J 4 bases; nucleotides not matched to a gene: 5. The CDR3 contains 14 residues. The germline gives CDR1 MDHEN, CDR2 SYDVKM.

The CDR3 DNA sequence: TGTGCCAGCAGCATGGGGCCACCTATTGGCTACACCTTC. Its translation: CASSMGPPIGYTF. The V call is TRBV7-2, the J call TRBJ1-2; D may be TRBD1 (5 bases). Looked up from germline, CDR1 is SGHTA and CDR2 is FQGNSA. V lost 5 bases to trimming and J lost 7 bases, with 14 bases between them. CDR3 length: 13 amino acids.

The chain is built from TRBV4-2 and TRBJ2-7; 8 bases agree with TRBD1. In germline, CDR1 is LGHNA, CDR2 YNFKEQ. The CDR3 extends over 15 amino acids. J gave up 4 bases and V 1 base, and 6 bases lay outside the gene matches. The CDR3 coding sequence is TGTGCCAGCAGCCAAGGCCGGGACAGGTCTTACGAGCAGTACTTC. Translated: CASSQGRDRSYEQYF.

The V and J genes are TRBV29-1 and TRBJ2-2, with D tentatively TRBD1 (6 bases). The CDR3 runs 14 residues. Trimming left V 7 bases short and J 0 bases short, with 12 bases between. Germline V gene data show CDR1 as SQVTM and CDR2 as ANQGSEA. Here the CDR3 DNA reads TGCAGCGCGAGAGACAGGACGAACACCGGGGAGCTGTTTTTT. This sequence encodes CSARDRTNTGELFF.

The V gene is TRBV12-5, the J gene TRBJ2-6; 12 bases line up with TRBD1. The junction had 6 bases not matched to a gene; V was cut back by 5 bases and J by 4 bases. The CDR3 extends over 17 amino acids. Per the germline V gene, CDR1 is LGHNT and CDR2 is FRNRAP. This chain's CDR3 is CASGPGQGARGANVLTF. The DNA of the CDR3 is TGTGCTAGTGGTCCGGGACAGGGGGCGCGCGGGGCCAACGTCCTGACTTTC. Together with reference TRBV12-5 and TRBJ2-6, the CDR3 gives the full variable domain: DARVTQTPRHKVTEMGQEVTMRCQPILGHNTVFWYRQTMMQGLELLAYFRNRAPLDDSGMPKDRFSAEMPDATLATLKIQPSEPRDSAVYFCASGPGQGARGANVLTFGAGSRLTVL.

This rearrangement joins TRBV4-2 to TRBJ2-1, with TRBD1 matching over 9 bases. The CDR3 covers 14 residues. The germline V gene encodes CDR1 LGHNA and CDR2 YNFKEQ. The junction had 2 bases not matched to a gene; V was cut back by 7 bases and J by 1 base. The CDR3 here is CASNRGQSYNEQFF. The CDR3 bases are TGTGCCAGCAACAGGGGGCAGTCCTACAATGAGCAGTTCTTC.

V is TRBV28 and J is TRBJ1-5; D not resolved. V was trimmed by 6 bases and J by 0 bases, leaving 9 bases between them. The germline gives CDR1 MDHEN, CDR2 SYDVKM. CDR3 length: 14 residues. For the CDR3, the DNA is TGTGCCAGCAGAGGGCGAGGTAGCAATCAGCCCCAGCATTTT. Encoded protein: CASRGRGSNQPQHF.

The genes are TRBV5-6 and TRBJ2-7, with TRBD2 matching over 7 bases. V gave up 4 bases and J gave up 0 bases; unmatched junction bases: 16. The germline V gene encodes CDR1 SGHDT and CDR2 YYEEEE. There are 18 residues in the CDR3. Written as DNA, the CDR3 is TGTGCCAGCAGCGAGGGTGGGCTTCTAGCGGTGAGCTCCTACGAGCAGTACTTC. It encodes CASSEGGLLAVSSYEQYF.

The chain links TRBV19 to TRBJ2-3; the D is unclear. This CDR3 is built from 12 residues. Germline V lookup: CDR1 LNHDA, CDR2 SQIVND (reference sequence). V was pared by 8 bases and J by 6 bases, with 12 bases between. DNA for the CDR3: TGTGCCAGTTGTGATATTGGGGATACGCAGTATTTT. It encodes CASCDIGDTQYF.

The chain uses TRBV30 and TRBJ2-2; either TRBD1 or TRBD2 may supply D (6 bases each). The CDR3 sequence is 12 residues long. CDR1 is GTSNPN, CDR2 SVGIG, per germline (reference sequence). The V gene lost 8 bases and the J gene lost 8 bases, with 15 bases spanning the gap. Here the CDR3 DNA reads TGTGCCGCGGGACAAAGAGCTGGGGAGCTGTTTTTT. Its protein product is CAAGQRAGELFF.